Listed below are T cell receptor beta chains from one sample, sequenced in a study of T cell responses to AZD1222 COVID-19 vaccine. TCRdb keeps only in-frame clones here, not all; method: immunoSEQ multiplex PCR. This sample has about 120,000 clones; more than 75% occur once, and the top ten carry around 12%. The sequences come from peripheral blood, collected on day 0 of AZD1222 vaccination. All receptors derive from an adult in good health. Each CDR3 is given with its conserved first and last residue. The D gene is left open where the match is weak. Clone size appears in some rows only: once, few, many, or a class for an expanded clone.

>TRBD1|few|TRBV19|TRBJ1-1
CASSEQGHVWKNTEAFF
TGTGCCAGTAGCGAACAGGGGCATGTTTGGAAGAACACTGAAGCTTTCTTT
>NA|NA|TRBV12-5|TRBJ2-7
CASAQGGIPGEQYF
TGTGCTAGTGCCCAGGGGGGGATCCCCGGAGAGCAGTACTTC
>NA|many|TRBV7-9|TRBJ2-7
CASSLGDYEQYF
TGTGCCAGCAGCTTAGGGGACTACGAGCAGTACTTC
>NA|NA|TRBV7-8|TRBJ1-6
CASSLEGQTTTPLHF
TGTGCCAGCAGCCTAGAAGGACAGACTACAACTCCCCTCCACTTT
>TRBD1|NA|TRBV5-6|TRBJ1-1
CASSPYRGVNTEAFF
TGTGCCAGCAGCCCATACAGGGGGGTGAACACTGAAGCTTTCTTT
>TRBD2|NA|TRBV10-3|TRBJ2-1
CAISDPGRARDEQFF
TGTGCCATCAGTGATCCTGGGAGGGCCAGGGATGAGCAGTTCTTC
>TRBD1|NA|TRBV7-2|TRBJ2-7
CASRKTGQDGEQYF
TGTGCCAGCAGGAAGACAGGGCAGGATGGCGAGCAGTACTTC
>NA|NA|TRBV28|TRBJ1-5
CASSGGRGSNQPQHF
TGTGCCAGCAGTGGTGGGCGGGGTAGCAATCAGCCCCAGCATTTT
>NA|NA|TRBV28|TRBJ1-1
CASSWGYTEAFF
TGTGCCAGCAGTTGGGGGTACACTGAAGCTTTCTTT
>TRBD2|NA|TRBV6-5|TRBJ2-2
CAHSPRGANTGELFF
TGTGCCCACAGCCCCCGGGGGGCGAACACCGGGGAGCTGTTTTTT
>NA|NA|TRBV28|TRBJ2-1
CASMEPGRRNEQFF
TGTGCCAGCATGGAACCGGGGAGAAGAAATGAGCAGTTCTTC
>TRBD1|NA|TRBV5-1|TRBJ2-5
CASSPRDSVKETQYF
TGCGCCAGCAGCCCCAGGGACAGTGTGAAGGAGACCCAGTACTTC
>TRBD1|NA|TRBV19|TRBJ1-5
CASRQDRGFNQPQHF
TGTGCCAGCCGACAGGACAGGGGGTTCAATCAGCCCCAGCATTTT
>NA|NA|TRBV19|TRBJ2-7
CASSPTYEQYF
TGTGCCAGTAGCCCTACCTACGAGCAGTACTTC
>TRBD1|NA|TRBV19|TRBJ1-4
CASNDRGTNEKLFF
TGTGCCAGTAACGACAGGGGAACTAATGAAAAACTGTTTTTT
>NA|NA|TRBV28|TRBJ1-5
CASSSVVQPQHF
TGTGCCAGCAGTTCGGTGGTTCAGCCCCAGCATTTT